Each of the 25 T cell receptor beta chains below was sequenced from the same sample in a study of shared clonotypes between healthy human individuals. The assay was immunoSEQ multiplex PCR, and TCRdb's table has in-frame clones only and misses some. The table shows 2 million to 3 million clones, with more than 85% occurring only once. Sequenced input: naive CD4+ T cells from PBMCs. Subset specified: CD45RA+ positively selected. The receptors originated from a young man in good health. Some clones in this sample may be carry-over from other donors' samples.

The V gene is TRBV19, the J gene TRBJ2-7; possible D gene TRBD1, 6 bases. The germline V gene has CDR1 LNHDA and CDR2 SQIVND (reference sequence). CDR3 length: 16 residues. Trimming pared 1 base from V and 2 bases from J, leaving 15 bases between. CDR3: CASSIGGTGTPYEQYF. CDR3 coding DNA: TGTGCCAGTAGTATAGGGGGTACAGGGACCCCCTACGAGCAGTACTTC. Full variable domain (rest looked up from reference TRBV19 and TRBJ2-7): DGGITQSPKYLFRKEGQNVTLSCEQNLNHDAMYWYRQDPGQGLRLIYYSQIVNDFQKGDIAEGYSVSREKKESFPLTVTSAQKNPTAFYLCASSIGGTGTPYEQYFGPGTRLTVT.

This clone has a single count. This chain links TRBV5-6 with TRBJ1-1, with D unresolved. Trimming took off 3 bases at V and 4 bases at J, with 13 bases between the two ends. The length of the CDR3 is 14 residues. Germline V CDR1 and CDR2: SGHDT, YYEEEE. CDR3 loop: CASSSQGRGTEAFF. The CDR3, as DNA: TGTGCCAGCAGCTCTCAAGGTCGAGGCACTGAAGCTTTCTTT.

V is TRBV6-5 and J is TRBJ2-3, with TRBD1 as a possible D gene (6 bases). This CDR3 comprises 14 residues. The germline V and J ends were trimmed by 4 bases and 4 bases, with 12 bases remaining between them. CDR1 and CDR2 from the germline V gene are MNHEY and SVGAGI. The CDR3 spells CASSFNRAADTQYF. In DNA, the CDR3 is TGTGCCAGCAGTTTCAACAGGGCCGCAGATACGCAGTATTTT.

Note on this clone: This specimen includes other DNA sequences encoding the same CDR3. The chain recombines TRBV5-1 with TRBJ1-2; D is unclear. CDR1 and CDR2 from the germline V gene are SGHRS and YFSETQ. The ends were cut back, 1 base at V and 5 bases at J, with 9 bases in the middle. CDR3 size: 13 residues. The CDR3 loop reads CASSLTETYGYTF. The CDR3 DNA is TGCGCCAGCAGCTTGACAGAGACGTATGGCTACACCTTC.

In its sample, this clone was seen once. The chain has TRBV5-4 and TRBJ2-3; TRBD1 might be the D (6 bases). This CDR3 region has 16 residues. Germline-derived CDR1 and CDR2 are SGHNT and YYREEE (reference sequence). V shed 3 bases and J shed 7 bases, with 21 bases lying between them. The DNA for the CDR3 is TGTGCCAGCAGCTCAAGGGTCGTTGGGGGACAACATACGCAGTATTTT. Protein sequence: CASSSRVVGGQHTQYF.

The gene calls are TRBV5-1 and TRBJ2-7, with D tentatively TRBD2 (6 bases). Germline CDR1 is SGHRS and CDR2 is YFSETQ. Trimming removed 4 bases at V and 0 bases at J, with 17 bases between. There are 16 residues in the CDR3. CDR3 DNA: TGCGCCAGCAGCCCGGGCGGGACTTTCGACTCCTACGAGCAGTACTTC. Translation: CASSPGGTFDSYEQYF.

Note on this clone: This same CDR3 is encoded by further DNA sequences in the sample. This chain links TRBV5-1 with TRBJ2-7; D gene uncertain. V lost 0 bases to trimming and J lost 1 base, with 11 bases between them. This CDR3 contains 15 residues. Germline values: CDR1 SGHRS, CDR2 YFSETQ. The CDR3 DNA sequence: TGCGCCAGCAGCTTGGCGGGCAGCTCTTCCTACGAGCAGTACTTC. It encodes CASSLAGSSSYEQYF.

A word on this clone: The sample holds other DNA sequences that translate to the same CDR3. The chain links TRBV28 to TRBJ1-5, with 8 bases that match TRBD1. With V trimmed by 3 bases and J by 2 bases, 0 bases remained unmatched. This CDR3 spans 14 amino acids. Germline-derived CDR1 and CDR2 are MDHEN and SYDVKM. The CDR3 bases are TGTGCCAGCAGTTTGACAGGGGGCAATCAGCCCCAGCATTTT. Protein sequence: CASSLTGGNQPQHF.

The chain joins TRBV27 to TRBJ2-1, with 10 bases identical to TRBD2. This CDR3 spans 15 amino acids. Germline V CDR1 and CDR2: MNHEY, SMNVEV (reference sequence). J was trimmed by 8 bases and V by 3 bases; bases with no gene match: 7. The CDR3 reads CASSFVASGSYEQFF. The CDR3 DNA is TGTGCCAGCAGTTTTGTGGCTAGCGGGAGCTATGAGCAGTTCTTC.

This sequence joins TRBV19 and TRBJ1-1; the D gene is possibly TRBD1 (5 bases). V was shortened by 4 bases and J by 6 bases, with 9 bases between the two germline ends. The CDR3 is 12 amino acids. Germline V lookup: CDR1 LNHDA, CDR2 SQIVND (reference sequence). This CDR3 reads CASSTRTPEAFF. The DNA for the CDR3 is TGTGCCAGTAGTACTCGGACACCTGAAGCTTTCTTT.

Concerning this clone itself: Within the sample, other DNA sequences also encode this same CDR3. The chain is built from TRBV28 and TRBJ2-7; 11 bases align to TRBD1. In germline, CDR1 is MDHEN, CDR2 SYDVKM. With 8 bases clipped from V and 2 bases from J, the junction kept 8 bases outside the gene matches. The CDR3 is 15 residues long. The CDR3 loop is CASSTPGQGAYEQYF. The CDR3 DNA sequence: TGTGCCAGCTCCACACCGGGACAGGGGGCCTACGAGCAGTACTTC. The whole variable domain, filled in from reference TRBV28 and TRBJ2-7, reads DVKVTQSSRYLVKRTGEKVFLECVQDMDHENMFWYRQDPGLGLRLIYFSYDVKMKEKGDIPEGYSVSREKKERFSLILESASTNQTSMYLCASSTPGQGAYEQYFGPGTRLTVT.

V is TRBV27 and J is TRBJ1-5; D is possibly TRBD1 (5 bases). The CDR3 sequence is 15 residues long. The V end lost 6 bases, the J end lost 3 bases, and 15 bases lay between the germline ends. The germline gives CDR1 MNHEY, CDR2 SMNVEV (reference sequence). The CDR3 DNA reads as TGTGCCAGCAGCCCCATCGGGGGTCCCAATCAGCCCCAGCATTTT. Its translation is CASSPIGGPNQPQHF.

The CDR3 DNA is TGTGCCAGCAGCTTAACTAGCGAACCCTACGAGCAGTACTTC. It yields the protein CASSLTSEPYEQYF. This chain joins TRBV11-2 and TRBJ2-7; 7 bases are shared with TRBD2. The V gene end was trimmed by 2 bases and the J gene end by 2 bases; junction bases not matched to a gene: 3. This CDR3 is built from 14 residues. Germline lookup yields CDR1 SGHAT and CDR2 FQNNGV.

V gene TRBV2 combines with J gene TRBJ2-3; 11 bases are shared with TRBD2. CDR3 length: 18 amino acids. The V segment lost 2 bases and the J segment 3 bases; nucleotides outside the gene matches: 10. Germline assignment: CDR1 SNHLY and CDR2 FYNNEI. CDR3 residues: CASSERGPRLAGTDTQYF. The CDR3 bases are TGTGCCAGCAGTGAAAGGGGACCTAGACTAGCGGGAACAGATACGCAGTATTTT.

The chain has TRBV28 and TRBJ1-4, with 7 nucleotides matching TRBD1. The germline gives CDR1 MDHEN, CDR2 SYDVKM. V dropped 5 bases and J dropped 7; count of bases not matched to a gene: 7. CDR3 size: 14 residues. CDR3 sequence (DNA): TGTGCCAGCAGTCCCGGGACAGAAGTTGAAAAACTGTTTTTT. Translation gives CASSPGTEVEKLFF.

The V and J genes are TRBV4-1 and TRBJ2-7; 7 nucleotides match TRBD1. Trimming removed 4 bases from V and 2 bases from J; junction bases left unmatched: 5. The germline V gene encodes CDR1 MGHRA and CDR2 YSYEKL. The CDR3 sequence is 14 residues long. CDR3 residues: CASSRTGPTYEQYF. DNA of the CDR3: TGCGCCAGCAGCCGGACAGGACCGACCTACGAGCAGTACTTC.

The rearrangement joins TRBV18 to TRBJ2-7, with 10 nucleotides matching TRBD2. Looked up from germline, CDR1 is KGHSH and CDR2 is LQKENI. Trimming took 6 bases from V and 4 from J; bases not matched to a gene: 12. The CDR3 spans 16 residues. CDR3 DNA: TGTGCCAGCTCCAAGACCACAACTAGCGGGAAATACGAGCAGTACTTC. It specifies CASSKTTTSGKYEQYF.

The rearrangement links TRBV7-2 to TRBJ1-5; D remains unclear. The CDR3 loop spans 12 amino acids. Trimming removed 0 bases from V and 15 bases from J, with 12 bases in between. The germline V gene has CDR1 SGHTA and CDR2 FQGNSA. The CDR3 region is CASSLAPASLHF. DNA of the CDR3: TGTGCCAGCAGCTTAGCTCCGGCGTCCTTGCATTTT.

In this sample, this clone turned up once. This CDR3 is CASSPASGSLGHNYGYTF. The CDR3 region has the DNA TGTGCCAGCTCACCAGCGAGTGGGAGTTTGGGACACAACTATGGCTACACCTTC. The genes are TRBV18 and TRBJ1-2; D is possibly TRBD1 (6 bases). The V end lost 2 bases, the J end lost 2 bases, and 21 bases lay between the germline ends. Germline V gene sequence: CDR1 KGHSH, CDR2 LQKENI. CDR3 length: 18 residues.

The chain joins TRBV2 to TRBJ2-7; 7 nucleotides match TRBD2. Germline V gene data show CDR1 as SNHLY and CDR2 as FYNNEI. The CDR3 covers 13 residues. Trimming took 4 bases from V and 3 from J; bases not matched to a gene: 3. The CDR3 reads CASSGREDYEQYF. CDR3 DNA sequence: TGTGCCAGCAGTGGCCGGGAGGACTACGAGCAGTACTTC.

The V call is TRBV10-3, the J call TRBJ1-1; no clear D gene. Germline loops: CDR1 ENHRY, CDR2 SYGVKD. The CDR3 contains 13 residues. Trimming pared 6 bases from V and 4 bases from J, leaving 12 bases between. The CDR3 loop is CAISAEWGTEAFF. CDR3 DNA: TGTGCCATCAGCGCAGAGTGGGGCACTGAAGCTTTCTTT.

The chain links TRBV6-5 to TRBJ1-5, with no clear D. Germline V gene data show CDR1 as MNHEY and CDR2 as SVGAGI. This CDR3 contains 12 residues. Trimming shortened V by 6 bases and J by 4 bases, and 7 bases separated the two germline ends. The CDR3 DNA is TGTGCCAGCAGCCTCATAAATCAGCCCCAGCATTTT. Its protein product is CASSLINQPQHF.

The genes are TRBV27 and TRBJ2-3, with 15 nucleotides matching TRBD2. The CDR3 totals 14 residues. The V gene end was trimmed by 6 bases and the J gene end by 8 bases; junction bases not matched to a gene: 3. The germline V gene has CDR1 MNHEY and CDR2 SMNVEV (reference sequence). CDR3 nucleotide sequence: TGTGCCAGCAGGGGACTAGCGGGAGGAAGTACGCAGTATTTT. This encodes CASRGLAGGSTQYF.

In this sample, this clone turned up once. Different DNA sequences within this sample yield the same CDR3. The V and J genes are TRBV19 and TRBJ1-5; D not resolved. This CDR3 comprises 12 residues. CDR1 and CDR2 from the germline V gene are LNHDA and SQIVND (reference sequence). V was clipped by 1 base and J by 6 bases, with 4 bases between them. The CDR3 reads CASSIGGQPQHF. As DNA, the CDR3 is TGTGCCAGTAGTATAGGGGGTCAGCCCCAGCATTTT.

J is TRBJ2-7 and V is TRBV7-2; D is ambiguous. This CDR3 spans 16 amino acids. CDR1 and CDR2 (germline): SGHTA, FQGNSA. The V end was cut by 4 bases, the J end by 0 bases, with 16 bases between. The CDR3 sequence: CASSSRPPLSSYEQYF. The CDR3 DNA is TGTGCCAGCAGCTCCCGACCTCCCTTGAGCTCCTACGAGCAGTACTTC.